The 21 T cell receptor beta chains presented below share a single source sample, sequenced in a study of blood T cell repertoires in COVID-19. The data were produced by immunoSEQ multiplex PCR, yet TCRdb's version contains in-frame clones alone and is incomplete. This sample has tens of thousands of clones, with over 75% found just once. Sequenced sample: peripheral blood. These receptors were collected from a man between 65 and 80 years old with active or convalescent COVID-19.

The chain joins TRBV24-1 to TRBJ1-5, with D perhaps TRBD1 (5 bases). There are 14 residues in the CDR3. Looked up from germline, CDR1 is KGHDR and CDR2 is SFDVKD. Trimming cost V 6 bases and J 4 bases, with 12 bases left between them. This chain's CDR3 is CATSPDRTNQPQHF. Here the CDR3 DNA reads TGTGCCACCAGTCCCGACCGGACAAATCAGCCCCAGCATTTT.

The genes are TRBV4-1 and TRBJ1-2; 9 nucleotides line up with TRBD1. The V segment lost 0 bases and the J segment 7 bases; nucleotides outside the gene matches: 6. The CDR3 runs to 15 residues. CDR1 and CDR2 from the germline V gene are MGHRA and YSYEKL. CDR3 sequence: CASSQEPGQGRGYTF. The DNA of the CDR3 is TGCGCCAGCAGCCAAGAACCGGGACAGGGACGTGGCTACACCTTC.

This chain links TRBV7-2 with TRBJ2-1; TRBD2 matches at 10 bases. The CDR3 is 18 amino acids. J gave up 3 bases and V 5 bases, and 13 bases lay outside the gene matches. Germline assignment: CDR1 SGHTA and CDR2 FQGNSA. CDR3 amino acids: CASSPFSVSGGLYNEQFF. The CDR3 nucleotides are TGTGCCAGCAGCCCTTTTAGCGTTAGCGGGGGGCTCTACAATGAGCAGTTCTTC.

V and J are TRBV30 and TRBJ1-4; 11 bases match TRBD1. Germline CDR1 and CDR2: GTSNPN and SVGIG (reference sequence). Unmatched junction bases numbered 9, after V lost 0 bases and J lost 9 bases. The CDR3 spans 16 residues. The DNA of the CDR3 is TGTGCCTGGAGTGTAAGGGTTGGACAGGGGGCGCAAAAACTGTTTTTT. The encoded protein is CAWSVRVGQGAQKLFF.

This sequence joins TRBV29-1 and TRBJ1-5; no reliable D call. Germline CDR1 and CDR2: SQVTM and ANQGSEA. The CDR3 consists of 14 residues. V was clipped by 4 bases and J by 1 base, with 11 bases between them. DNA for the CDR3: TGCAGCGTTGGGGGAGGGAACAGCAATCAGCCCCAGCATTTT. Protein: CSVGGGNSNQPQHF.

The gene calls are TRBV24-1 and TRBJ1-5; no clear D gene. Looked up from germline, CDR1 is KGHDR and CDR2 is SFDVKD. The CDR3 extends over 17 amino acids. V was shortened by 2 bases and J by 1 base, with 14 bases between the two germline ends. For the CDR3, the DNA is TGTGCCACCAGTGATTCGGGATTTGGGAGAAGCAATCAGCCCCAGCATTTT. Its protein is CATSDSGFGRSNQPQHF.

J is TRBJ1-6 and V is TRBV5-1; TRBD1 aligns across 8 bases. Germline assignment: CDR1 SGHRS and CDR2 YFSETQ. The CDR3 runs 15 residues. V gave up 4 bases and J gave up 7 bases; unmatched junction bases: 7. The CDR3 bases are TGCGCCAGCAGCGGCGGGACAGGAAGAAATTCACCCCTCCACTTT. Its protein is CASSGGTGRNSPLHF.

The chain is built from TRBV19 and TRBJ1-2; unclear D gene. The germline V gene has CDR1 LNHDA and CDR2 SQIVND (reference sequence). V lost 5 bases and J 1 base, leaving 14 bases between the germline ends. CDR3 length: 15 residues. CDR3 sequence reads: CASSPAGTINYGYTF. The CDR3 coding sequence is TGTGCCAGTAGTCCGGCAGGAACCATTAACTATGGCTACACCTTC.

The chain couples TRBV7-2 to TRBJ1-5; tentatively, D is TRBD1 (5 bases). The CDR3 extends over 15 amino acids. The V and J ends lost 0 bases and 3 bases respectively, with 9 bases between them. Looked up from germline, CDR1 is SGHTA and CDR2 is FQGNSA. The CDR3 loop is CASSLAGQLNQPQHF. The DNA for the CDR3 is TGTGCCAGCAGCTTAGCTGGACAACTCAATCAGCCCCAGCATTTT.

The chain uses TRBV12-3 or TRBV12-4 and TRBJ1-4; D is ambiguous. The CDR3 has 13 amino acids. The ends were cut back, 4 bases at V and 4 bases at J, with 7 bases in the middle. The DNA of the CDR3 is TGTGCCAGCAGTTCTTCCAGTAATGAAAAACTGTTTTTT. This translates into CASSSSSNEKLFF.

V is TRBV21-1 and J is TRBJ1-1; TRBD1 reflects the table's D call only, with no check against the DNA. TRBV21-1 is flagged as a pseudogene. The CDR3 covers 15 residues. In DNA, the CDR3 is TGTGCCAGCAGCATGACAGCGACCATGAACACTGAAGCTTTCTTT. Translated: CASSMTATMNTEAFF.

The chain is built from TRBV4-3 and TRBJ2-2, with D maybe TRBD2 (5 bases). V lost 1 base, J lost 6 bases, and 18 bases lay in between. CDR1 is LGHNA, CDR2 YSLEER, per germline. This CDR3 contains 17 residues. Here the CDR3 reads CASSQGRAADMPGELFF. The CDR3 bases are TGCGCCAGCAGCCAAGGTAGAGCGGCGGATATGCCCGGGGAGCTGTTTTTT.

V and J are TRBV2 and TRBJ1-2; D may be TRBD1 (6 bases). The V gene lost 6 bases and the J gene lost 1 base, with 9 bases spanning the gap. In germline, CDR1 is SNHLY, CDR2 FYNNEI. This CDR3 contains 13 residues. This chain's CDR3 is CASSSDSNYGYTF. For the CDR3, the DNA is TGTGCCAGCAGCTCGGACAGTAACTATGGCTACACCTTC.

The V and J genes are TRBV9 and TRBJ2-1; tentative D call: TRBD1 (6 bases). V lost 0 bases, J lost 10 bases, and 14 bases lay in between. The CDR3 is 14 residues long. Per germline, CDR1 SGDLS and CDR2 YYNGEE. CDR3 amino acids: CASSVESHRAEQFF. The DNA for the CDR3 is TGTGCCAGCAGCGTAGAATCCCACAGGGCGGAGCAGTTCTTC.

V gene TRBV9 combines with J gene TRBJ1-2; the D gene is possibly TRBD1 (6 bases). From germline, CDR1 is SGDLS and CDR2 YYNGEE. V lost 3 bases, J lost 2 bases, and 20 bases lay in between. The CDR3 is 17 amino acids. The CDR3 protein is CASSAPDRPNLNYGYTF. DNA of the CDR3: TGTGCCAGCAGCGCCCCGGACAGACCCAACCTCAACTATGGCTACACCTTC.

The chain carries TRBV9 and TRBJ1-3, with D perhaps matching TRBD1 (6 bases). V lost 0 bases to trimming and J lost 0 bases, with 13 bases between them. This CDR3 comprises 17 residues. Germline V lookup: CDR1 SGDLS, CDR2 YYNGEE. The CDR3 sequence: CASSVGGQGHSGNTIYF. CDR3 nucleotide sequence: TGTGCCAGCAGCGTAGGGGGGCAGGGCCACTCTGGAAACACCATATATTTT.

This chain joins TRBV5-8 and TRBJ2-2; TRBD1 matches 10 bases. Germline V gives CDR1 SGHTS, CDR2 YDEGEE. The CDR3 spans 14 residues. V trimming: 4 bases; J trimming: 6 bases; junction bases outside the gene matches: 3. CDR3 region: CASSLGQGPGELFF. Here the CDR3 DNA reads TGTGCCAGCAGCCTGGGACAGGGGCCCGGGGAGCTGTTTTTT.

The chain joins TRBV28 to TRBJ1-5; a weak D match, TRBD1 (5 bases). This CDR3 is 16 amino acids long. Trimming took off 4 bases at V and 3 bases at J, with 16 bases between the two ends. Per germline, CDR1 MDHEN and CDR2 SYDVKM. CDR3 DNA: TGTGCCAGCAGTTCCCCCGGCTCGGGGGTCAATCAGCCCCAGCATTTT. It specifies CASSSPGSGVNQPQHF. The full variable domain, with the rest looked up from reference TRBV28 and TRBJ1-5, is DVKVTQSSRYLVKRTGEKVFLECVQDMDHENMFWYRQDPGLGLRLIYFSYDVKMKEKGDIPEGYSVSREKKERFSLILESASTNQTSMYLCASSSPGSGVNQPQHFGDGTRLSIL.

The rearrangement links TRBV30 to TRBJ1-1, with a tentative D call TRBD1 (5 bases). Germline loops: CDR1 GTSNPN, CDR2 SVGIG (reference sequence). CDR3 length equals 13 residues. V was trimmed by 7 bases and J by 1 base, leaving 13 bases between them. The CDR3 nucleotides are TGTGCCTCCTCTCAGGACAAGAACACTGAAGCTTTCTTT. It encodes CASSQDKNTEAFF.

J is TRBJ2-7 and V is TRBV12-3 or TRBV12-4; D not resolved. The CDR3 extends over 13 amino acids. V lost 6 bases and J lost 2, with 11 bases in between. The CDR3 DNA sequence: TGTGCCAGCAGCCCAACATTTCCCTACGAGCAGTACTTC. Protein sequence: CASSPTFPYEQYF.

The chain is built from TRBV12-3 or TRBV12-4 and TRBJ2-7; perhaps TRBD1 as D (5 bases). Trimming cost V 4 bases and J 2 bases, with 6 bases left between them. The CDR3 length is 12 residues. CDR3 in amino acids: CASSWGPYEQYF. In nucleotides, the CDR3 is TGTGCCAGCAGTTGGGGCCCCTACGAGCAGTACTTC.